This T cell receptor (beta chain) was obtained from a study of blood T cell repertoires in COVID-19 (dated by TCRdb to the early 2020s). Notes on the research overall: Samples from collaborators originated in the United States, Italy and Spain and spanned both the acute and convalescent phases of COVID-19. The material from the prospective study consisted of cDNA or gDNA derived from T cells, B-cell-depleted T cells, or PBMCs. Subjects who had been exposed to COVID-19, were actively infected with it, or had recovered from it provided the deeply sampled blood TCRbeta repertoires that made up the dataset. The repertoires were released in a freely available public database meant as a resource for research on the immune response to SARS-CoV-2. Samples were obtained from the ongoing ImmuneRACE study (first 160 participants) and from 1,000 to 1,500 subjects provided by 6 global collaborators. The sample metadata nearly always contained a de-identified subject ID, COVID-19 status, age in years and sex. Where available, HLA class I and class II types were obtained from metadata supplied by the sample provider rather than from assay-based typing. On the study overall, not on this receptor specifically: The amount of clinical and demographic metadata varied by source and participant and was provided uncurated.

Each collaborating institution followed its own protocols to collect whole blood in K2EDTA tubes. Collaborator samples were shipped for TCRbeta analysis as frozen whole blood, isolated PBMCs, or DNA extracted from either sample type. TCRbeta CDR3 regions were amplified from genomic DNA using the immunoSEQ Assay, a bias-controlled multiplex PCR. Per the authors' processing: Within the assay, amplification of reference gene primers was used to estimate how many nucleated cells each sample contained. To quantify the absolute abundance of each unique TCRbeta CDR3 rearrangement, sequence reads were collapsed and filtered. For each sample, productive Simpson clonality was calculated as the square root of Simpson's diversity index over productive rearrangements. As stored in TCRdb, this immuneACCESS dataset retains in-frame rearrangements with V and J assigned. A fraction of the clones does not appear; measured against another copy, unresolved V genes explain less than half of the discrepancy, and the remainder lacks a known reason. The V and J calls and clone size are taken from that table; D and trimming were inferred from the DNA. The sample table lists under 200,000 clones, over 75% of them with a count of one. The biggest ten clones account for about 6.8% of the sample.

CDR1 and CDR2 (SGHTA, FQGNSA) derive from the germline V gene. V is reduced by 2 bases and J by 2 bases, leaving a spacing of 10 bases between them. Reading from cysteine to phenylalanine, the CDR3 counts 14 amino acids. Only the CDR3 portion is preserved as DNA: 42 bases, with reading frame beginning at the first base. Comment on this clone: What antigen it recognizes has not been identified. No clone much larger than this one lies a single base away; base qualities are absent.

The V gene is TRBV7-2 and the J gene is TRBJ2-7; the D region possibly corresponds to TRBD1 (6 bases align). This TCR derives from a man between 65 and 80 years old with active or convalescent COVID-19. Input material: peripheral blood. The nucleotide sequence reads TGTGCCAGCAGCTTACAGGGGCTTACCTACGAGCAGTACTTC. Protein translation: CASSLQGLTYEQYF.